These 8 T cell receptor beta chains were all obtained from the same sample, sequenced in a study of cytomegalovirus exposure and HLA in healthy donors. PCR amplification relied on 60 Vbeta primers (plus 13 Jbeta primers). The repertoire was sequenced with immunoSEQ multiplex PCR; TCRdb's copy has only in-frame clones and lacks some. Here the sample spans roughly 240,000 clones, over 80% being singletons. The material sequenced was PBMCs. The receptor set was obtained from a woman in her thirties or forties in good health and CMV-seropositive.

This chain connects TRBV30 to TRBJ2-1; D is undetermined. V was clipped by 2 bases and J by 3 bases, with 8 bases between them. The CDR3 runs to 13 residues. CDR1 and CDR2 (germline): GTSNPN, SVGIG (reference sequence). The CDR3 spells CAWSLAGYNEQFF. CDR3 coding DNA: TGTGCCTGGAGTCTGGCAGGCTACAATGAGCAGTTCTTC.

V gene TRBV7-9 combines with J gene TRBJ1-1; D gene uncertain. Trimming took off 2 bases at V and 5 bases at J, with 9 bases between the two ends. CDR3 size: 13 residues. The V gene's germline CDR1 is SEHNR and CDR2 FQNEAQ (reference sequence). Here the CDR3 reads CASSLIGGTEAFF. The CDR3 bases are TGTGCCAGCAGCTTAATCGGCGGGACTGAAGCTTTCTTT.

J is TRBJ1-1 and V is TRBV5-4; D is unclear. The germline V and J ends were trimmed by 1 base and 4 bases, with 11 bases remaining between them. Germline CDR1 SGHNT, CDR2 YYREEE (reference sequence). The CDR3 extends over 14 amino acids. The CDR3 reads CASSLNSPTTEAFF. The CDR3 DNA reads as TGTGCCAGCAGCTTGAACAGCCCCACCACTGAAGCTTTCTTT.

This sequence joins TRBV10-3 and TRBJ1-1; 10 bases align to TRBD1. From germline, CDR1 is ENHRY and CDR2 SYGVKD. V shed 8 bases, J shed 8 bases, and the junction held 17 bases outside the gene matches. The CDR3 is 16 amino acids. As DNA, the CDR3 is TGTGCCATCGCAGGACAGGGGACAGGGGTAGGTGGAGAAGCTTTCTTT. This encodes CAIAGQGTGVGGEAFF.

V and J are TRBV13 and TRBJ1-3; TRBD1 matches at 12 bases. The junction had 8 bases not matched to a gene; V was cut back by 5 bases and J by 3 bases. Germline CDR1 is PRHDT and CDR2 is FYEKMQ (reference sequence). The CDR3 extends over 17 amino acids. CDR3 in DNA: TGTGCCAGCAGCCCCGCCCGGGACAGGGGGCTTGGAAACACCATATATTTT. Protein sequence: CASSPARDRGLGNTIYF.

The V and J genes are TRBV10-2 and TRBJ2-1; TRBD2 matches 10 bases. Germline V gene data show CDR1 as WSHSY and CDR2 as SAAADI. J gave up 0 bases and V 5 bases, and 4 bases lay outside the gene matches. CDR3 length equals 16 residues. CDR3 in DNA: TGCGCCAGCAGTTCATGGACTAGCGGCTCCTACAATGAGCAGTTCTTC. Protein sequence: CASSSWTSGSYNEQFF.

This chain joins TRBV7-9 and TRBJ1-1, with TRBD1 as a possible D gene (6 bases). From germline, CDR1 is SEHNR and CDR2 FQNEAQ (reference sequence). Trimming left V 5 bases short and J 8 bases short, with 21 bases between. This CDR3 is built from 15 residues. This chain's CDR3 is CASSPTGTFKWEAFF. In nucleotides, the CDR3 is TGTGCCAGCAGCCCTACTGGGACATTTAAATGGGAAGCTTTCTTT.

The CDR3 protein is CASRHRGSADTQYF. The CDR3 nucleotides read TGTGCCAGTAGACACAGGGGTTCGGCAGATACGCAGTATTTT. The genes are TRBV19 and TRBJ2-3; 7 bases are shared with TRBD1. Losses at the gene ends were 6 bases for V and 4 bases for J; bases not matched to a gene: 7. Per the germline V gene, CDR1 is LNHDA and CDR2 is SQIVND (reference sequence). The CDR3 contains 14 residues.